What follows is one TCR beta chain and its context. The clone's antigen remains unknown. No qualities accompany the bases; no much larger clone lies one base away. Preparation of the library involved the immunoSEQ multiplex PCR assay. A mixture of 60 forward primers for TCR Vbeta segments and 13 reverse primers for TCR Jbeta segments was used in the multiplex PCR. The CDR3 region of rearranged TCR beta genes was amplified from genomic DNA with a multiplex PCR assay. The amplified TCR beta libraries were sequenced on the Illumina HiSeq System as 87-base-pair reads. Concerning the study's data processing: A later analysis counted 65 million to 90 million unique TCR beta chains across the approximately 700 repertoires, and roughly 9.9 million of these chains were shared by at least two donors. Raw reads were error-corrected and collapsed into unique sequences by a nearest-neighbor algorithm in which closely related sequences were merged to remove PCR and sequencing errors. Alignment of CDR3 sequences to IMGT reference sequences was used to assign V, D and J gene segments. For a sequence to be retained, a match of at least six nucleotides was required to both a V gene segment and a J gene segment. Rearrangements were classified as productive when the CDR3 lacked stop codons and remained in frame with V and J, and all other rearrangements were classified as non-productive. Following IMGT convention, CDR3 was defined as the stretch from the second conserved V-encoded cysteine to the conserved J-encoded phenylalanine. The earlier analysis of a few hundred of the donors excluded any sequence lacking an unambiguous match to a single V gene segment. An earlier analysis of roughly 590 of the donors called V segments functional above 56.7% productive rearrangements and segregating when the between-donor standard deviation exceeded 5%. A statistical classification framework was built for diagnosing cytomegalovirus status from the catalog of TCR beta chain sequences. In a later analysis, TCR nucleotide sequences were compared against IMGT/GENE-DB human TR gene sequences so that V and J genes could be assigned. Using the TCRdist pipeline, a later analysis assigned CDR3 sequences along with most-parsimonious VDJ recombination scenarios. In a later analysis, every TCR beta chain was defined by the combination of its CDR3 amino acid sequence and its V-gene family, and reads without a unique V-gene family were dropped. To address suspected cross-contamination and a sequencing artifact, a later analysis removed 592 highly shared, low-generation-probability nucleotide sequences. For each public chain, a later analysis derived a clonal expansion index from normalized ranks of inferred template counts within each repertoire. In a later analysis, generation probabilities were computed using a VDJ recombination model fitted to out-of-frame rearrangements, and the results were checked against IGoR. In a later analysis, hypergeometric tests were used to score TCR-TCR, TCR-HLA and TCR-CMV co-occurrence, with a repertoire-size bias correction applied to TCR pairs. A later analysis estimated false discovery rates by permuting HLA or CMV assignments 20 times. In a later analysis, co-occurring TCRs were grouped using DBSCAN, with TCRdist sequence similarity added in when clustering inside HLA-allele-positive subsets. For co-occurrence clustering, repertoires with fewer than 30,000 or more than 120,000 public chains were excluded, along with roughly 5 repertoires with anomalous nucleotide sharing. TCRdb holds this immuneACCESS table with in-frame rearrangements only. Some clones are missing; in checked studies, unresolved V genes explain under half, and the rest has no known cause. V and J calls and clone size are copied from that table; D and trimming were computed from the DNA. In all, the sample holds about 200,000 clones, and roughly 78% of those were seen once. The top ten clones comprise over 1.5% of the sample.

V and J are truncated by 5 bases and 0 bases respectively, leaving an intervening sequence of 17 bases. Via the germline V gene, CDR1 is SGHVS and CDR2 FNYEAQ. From cysteine to phenylalanine, the CDR3 is 17 amino acids long. The CDR3 DNA has 51 bases and is translated from base 1. This specimen comes from a study of cytomegalovirus exposure and HLA in healthy donors (TCRdb year 2017). Study-wide context: An earlier analysis of under 600 of the donors reported 250 to 300 Gb of sequence data and 100 million to 130 million unique TCR beta sequences from about 200 million T cells. Typing coverage varied by locus: about 620-640 donors for A, B, C, DRB1 and DQB1; about 520 for DQA1; approximately 570 for DPA1; about 450 for DPB1. A later genetic analysis used genome-wide SNP genotypes for about 55% of the 666 donors, treating that subset as a discovery cohort. Of the approximately 370 genotyped donors, less than 85% were placed in the genetic ancestry cluster associated with self-reported Caucasian donors. The study was designed to test whether signatures of past pathogen exposure could be identified by cataloging public T cell receptors. Roughly five DR-DQ haplotypes were handled as single units for association and clustering, since linkage in the cohort was strong. An early release covering over 500 HLA-typed donors comprised about 300 gigabases of sequencing data and tens of millions of unique TCR sequences. Every discovery cohort repertoire had been produced on one sequencing platform. A separate validation cohort of 100 to 150 different subjects was used in addition to the 666-subject first cohort. To predict cytomegalovirus infection status, the study combined high-throughput TCR immunosequencing, statistical association of individual TCRs with disease status, and machine learning. Among a few hundred genotyped donors of the cohort, an average of 235,054 unique TCR beta nucleotide sequences were sequenced per donor, roughly 20% of them non-productive. To study patterns of TCR occurrence, a later analysis re-analyzed previously published TCR beta repertoires from 600 to 750 donors and added high-resolution HLA genotyping. Rather than using new phenotypic data, the later analysis identified candidate immune exposures from TCR beta sequences and from how often those sequences occurred across donors. Donor age, sex, ethnicity and CMV serostatus were compiled together with the repertoire data. In an earlier analysis of more than 550 of the donors, high-throughput TCR beta sequencing was used to judge whether each TCR beta V gene segment behaved as functional or pseudogenic. The T cell repertoires of some 670 subjects were profiled by immunosequencing and related to cytomegalovirus serostatus. HLA typing covered class I and class II loci at four-digit resolution.

The cohort comprised fewer than 750 healthy bone marrow donors. Cohort members were all nominally healthy when sampled, although unrecorded immune exposures were likely present. The donor was CMV seropositive and was included in the group of 270 or so seropositive cohort members. A peripheral blood sample was provided by each donor, and peripheral blood mononuclear cells were used for TCR beta sequencing. Genomic DNA extraction from the blood cell samples was performed with the Qiagen DNeasy Blood Extraction Kit. Points the paper makes about the study in general: Three of the identified cytomegalovirus-associated TCR beta chains were confirmed in vitro to be specific for cytomegalovirus antigens. Correlated functional status among segregating V segments might reflect linkage disequilibrium, but an unknown experimental factor could not be ruled out. Compared with equally common non-associated chains, HLA-associated TCR beta chains in a later analysis were more clonally expanded and had lower generation probabilities. Strong co-occurrence of HLA alleles, especially DR and DQ, made assigning TCR associations to individual alleles difficult. A group of highly shared sequence variants was considered likely to be a technical artifact of the sequencing pipeline. A further reported finding was that TCR beta sequences accurately predicted the HLA-A and HLA-B alleles for most subjects in the first cohort. Immune exposure information for the cohort was limited to CMV serostatus. The earlier analysis of 587 of the donors excluded roughly 17 rarely observed V segments, including chromosome 9 orphons, because counts were too low. Roughly uniform sequencing depth across donors was assumed in presence/absence analyses, although this assumption may not hold. In a later genetic analysis, fewer N-insertions in productive TCRs were reported among donors in an Asian-associated ancestry cluster than the roughly 710-donor mean. Because HLA typing was unavailable for some donors at each locus, only the typed subset was used in association tests. Across donors, most TCR sequences were observed very rarely, whereas some public TCRs were present in many individuals. It was suggested by the authors that the approach could potentially be generalized to other disease states and immunological phenotypes. In a later analysis, around 17,000 TCR beta sequences were associated with specific HLA alleles at a false discovery rate of 0.05. In a later analysis, most CMV-associated TCR beta chains were found to appear HLA-restricted, with HLA associations seemingly driven largely by CMV exposure. The classifier was reported to diagnose cytomegalovirus status with high specificity and sensitivity in both the original and validation cohorts. In the study, roughly 160 TCR beta chains were listed as associated with cytomegalovirus. Some IMGT-functional V segments, including TRBV6-2 and TRBV6-3, could not be told apart with the 87-base-pair reads, so those segments were excluded. In an earlier analysis of more than 500 of the donors, most TCR beta V segments appeared in productive rearrangements about 87% or about 30% of the time, broadly matching IMGT annotations. The cohort was sequenced for TCR beta chains only, and without alpha or paired-chain data the features that could be detected were limited. A later analysis reported that several top co-occurrence clusters appeared linked to parvovirus B19, influenza, CMV and Epstein-Barr virus. According to a later analysis, TCR association rates differed among HLA loci, with DRB1 alleles showing the most associated TCRs and HLA-C alleles showing the fewest. V-gene and J-gene trimming of TCR beta chains was associated with a missense DCLRE1C variant in a later genetic analysis, and the association was replicated in an independent cohort.

The sequence links TRBV7-6 to TRBJ1-3; a weak D assignment points to TRBD1 (6 bases agree). The sequence was obtained from a girl aged 5 to 17 in good health and CMV-seropositive. Sequencing was performed on PBMCs. The CDR3 protein sequence reads: CASSPLPGAYSGNTIYF. The DNA sequence is given as TGTGCCAGCAGCCCGCTCCCAGGGGCCTACTCTGGAAACACCATATATTTT.